The rows below give T cell receptor beta chains drawn from one sample of a study of blood T cell repertoires in COVID-19. TCRdb keeps only in-frame clones here, not all; method: immunoSEQ multiplex PCR. The sample lists tens of thousands of clones; 82% were seen once. Sequenced sample: peripheral blood. These receptors came from a man in his forties or fifties with active or convalescent COVID-19. CDR3s include the opening cysteine and the closing phenylalanine or tryptophan. Part of the rows lack a size; the others show once, few, many or a class for expanded clones.

TRBV9	TRBJ1-1	.	CASSVVARENTEAFF
TRBV18	TRBJ1-1	.	CASSSFSTMNTEAFF
TRBV19	TRBJ2-5	.	CASSQGQVQETQYF
TRBV6-2/TRBV6-3	TRBJ2-7	.	CASSWTRPPYEQYF
TRBV28	TRBJ2-1	.	CASTPSRARNEQFF
TRBV7-9	TRBJ2-3	once	CASSRYLGQTDTQYF
TRBV6-2/TRBV6-3	TRBJ2-4	once	CASSRDTIAKNIQYF
TRBV28	TRBJ2-2	.	CASTFPPGTGGTGELFF
TRBV19	TRBJ1-3	.	CASRKQGASGNTIYF
TRBV6-1	TRBJ2-7	.	CASSVQTGDGTSYEQYF
TRBV19	TRBJ1-4	few	CATMGGTNEKLFF
TRBV19	TRBJ2-3	.	CASSRGGSTQYF
TRBV19	TRBJ2-2	.	CASMGAVNTGELFF
TRBV27	TRBJ2-1	.	CASSIYGRGNEQFF
TRBV7-2	TRBJ2-3	.	CASSPRDRRTDTQYF
TRBV14	TRBJ2-3	.	CASSQSTGIDTQYF
TRBV19	TRBJ1-5	few	CASSPKRDNQPQHF
TRBV4-1	TRBJ2-1	.	CASSQDPPTSGVWSSYNEQFF
TRBV18	TRBJ1-5	.	CASSLSVSNQPQHF
TRBV25-1	TRBJ2-3	.	CASSVGGDRSTDTQYF
TRBV7-9	TRBJ1-1	.	CASSSIMGQGAPDEAFF
TRBV6-2/TRBV6-3	TRBJ1-5	.	CASSYLGDSNQPQHF
TRBV6-1	TRBJ2-2	.	CASSELGAGELFF
TRBV4-1	TRBJ2-5	.	CASSQDEAVQETQYF
TRBV6-4	TRBJ1-5	.	CASSESGFGQPQHF
TRBV9	TRBJ2-2	.	CASSGGRVLTGELFF
TRBV19	TRBJ1-6	.	CASRTPSGTNNSPLHF
TRBV6-2/TRBV6-3	TRBJ2-5	.	CASSYLGTGVETQYF
TRBV21-1	TRBJ2-7	few	CASSKVQADPQYF
TRBV5-4	TRBJ1-4	.	CASSLAVATNEKLFF
TRBV4-2	TRBJ2-7	.	CASSQDTDNSYEQYF
TRBV19	TRBJ1-2	.	CATNSWHTTGDSSGGYTF
TRBV7-6	TRBJ2-1	.	CASSSTPGQSADNEQFF
TRBV2	TRBJ2-4	once	CASSEGQGVAKNIQYF
TRBV9	TRBJ2-1	.	CASSVRGQGDHEQFF
TRBV7-2	TRBJ2-6	few	CASSQARTGANVLTF
TRBV2	TRBJ2-2	.	CASRGTTNTGELFF
TRBV5-1	TRBJ2-2	.	CASSLARLTTGELFF
TRBV5-1	TRBJ2-3	.	CASSLGQGAADTQYF
TRBV5-1	TRBJ2-3	.	CASSLLAGGTDTQYF
TRBV9	TRBJ1-5	.	CASSVDGLGGPQHF
TRBV6-6	TRBJ1-2	few	CASSRDSAYGYTF
TRBV6-6	TRBJ2-1	.	CASSSPGTGVDEQFF
TRBV7-6	TRBJ2-3	once	CASSLGGGRTDTQYF
TRBV20-1	TRBJ2-3	.	CSASSGGAMDTQYF
TRBV6-5	TRBJ2-1	.	CASVAGDEQFF
TRBV10-3	TRBJ1-5	.	CATVQGLSNQPQHF
TRBV19	TRBJ2-2	.	CASSLQGAHTGELFF